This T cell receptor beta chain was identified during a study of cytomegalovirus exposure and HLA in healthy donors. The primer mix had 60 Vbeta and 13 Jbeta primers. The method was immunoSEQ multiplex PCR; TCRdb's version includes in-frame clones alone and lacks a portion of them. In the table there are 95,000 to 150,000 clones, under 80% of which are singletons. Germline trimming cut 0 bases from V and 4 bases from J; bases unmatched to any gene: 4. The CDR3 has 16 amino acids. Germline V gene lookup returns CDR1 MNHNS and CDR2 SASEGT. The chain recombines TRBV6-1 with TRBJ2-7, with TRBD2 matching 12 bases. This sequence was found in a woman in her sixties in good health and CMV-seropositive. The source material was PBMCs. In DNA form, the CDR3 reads TGTGCCAGCAGTGAAGCGCCGGGACTAGCGGGTTACGAGCAGTACTTC. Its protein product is CASSEAPGLAGYEQYF.